A selection of T cell receptor beta chains follows, all from one sample in a study of T-cell memory formation after mild COVID-19. Each CDR3 protein gets one entry after TCRdb re-called the 5' RACE reads with MiXCR. This table has approximately 250,000 distinct CDR3 sequences, around 15% appearing once. Sequenced material: PBMCs or a T cell subset sorted from them (not recorded which). These receptors were collected from a man between 18 and 35 years old who had mild COVID-19 (a few samples of this study predate the infection). Cell type and time point are not known. Both conserved end residues are part of each CDR3. The D gene is left open where the match is weak. Size values are once, few and many counts, or a class for expanded clones, and some rows have none.

D	size	V	J	length	CDR3	DNA
-	-	TRBV19	TRBJ1-5	14	CASSTLGGSQPQHF	TGTGCCAGTAGTACGCTCGGAGGCAGTCAGCCCCAGCATTTT
-	-	TRBV6-5	TRBJ1-3	12	CASWGGGNTIYF	TGTGCCAGCTGGGGGGGGGGAAACACCATATATTTT
TRBD1	-	TRBV27	TRBJ2-6	18	CASSPLPITGASYNVLTF	TGTGCCAGCAGTCCCCTGCCCATAACAGGGGCCAGCTACAACGTCCTGACTTTC
-	few	TRBV7-2	TRBJ1-3	15	CASSRLIRSGNTIYF	TGTGCCAGCAGCCGTCTGATTCGCTCTGGAAACACCATATATTTT
TRBD2	-	TRBV7-2	TRBJ2-3	15	CASSLRSGGAVTQYF	TGTGCCAGCAGCCTGCGGAGCGGGGGGGCCGTTACGCAGTATTTT
-	-	TRBV20-1	TRBJ1-2	13	CSAGRSQGRGYTF	TGCAGTGCTGGCCGATCTCAGGGTCGGGGCTACACCTTC
-	few	TRBV3-1	TRBJ1-2	14	CASSQRQTAYGYTF	TGTGCCAGCAGCCAACGACAGACTGCCTATGGCTACACCTTC
-	few	TRBV10-3	TRBJ1-5	15	CAISESGAGNQPQHF	TGTGCCATCAGTGAGTCGGGAGCGGGCAATCAGCCCCAGCATTTT
-	-	TRBV11-1	TRBJ1-1	11	CASSFGGYTFF	TGTGCCAGCAGCTTCGGGGGTTACACTTTCTTT
TRBD1	few	TRBV7-9	TRBJ1-1	13	CASSLVEGARAFF	TGTGCCAGCAGCTTAGTGGAGGGGGCGCGGGCTTTCTTT
-	few	TRBV20-1	TRBJ2-7	13	CSAIAGGSYEQYF	TGCAGTGCGATCGCTGGGGGCTCCTACGAGCAGTACTTC
TRBD1	few	TRBV29-1	TRBJ1-6	14	CSARTGQGTSPLHF	TGCAGCGCCAGAACGGGACAGGGGACTTCACCCCTCCACTTT
-	-	TRBV5-5	TRBJ1-3	12	CASSLVRNTIYF	TGTGCCAGCAGCTTAGTTCGGAACACCATATATTTT
-	few	TRBV29-1	TRBJ2-5	11	CSVVGGETQYF	TGCAGCGTTGTAGGGGGAGAGACCCAGTACTTC
-	-	TRBV4-1	TRBJ1-5	14	CASSQEIQGLPQHF	TGCGCCAGCAGCCAAGAAATACAGGGTCTCCCCCAGCATTTT
-	few	TRBV7-9	TRBJ2-3	15	CASSPDPGGTDTQYF	TGTGCCAGCAGCCCGGACCCCGGGGGCACAGATACGCAGTATTTT
-	-	TRBV5-1	TRBJ2-7	13	CASSHGLGYEQYF	TGCGCCAGCAGCCACGGACTGGGCTACGAGCAGTACTTC
TRBD1	few	TRBV6-5	TRBJ1-1	13	CASSHRQGTEAFF	TGTGCCAGCAGTCACCGACAGGGAACTGAAGCTTTCTTT
-	few	TRBV6-2/TRBV6-3	TRBJ2-3	19	CASSYSKSVRDTSRHTQYF	TGTGCCAGCAGTTACTCGAAAAGTGTCCGCGACACCTCCCGGCATACGCAGTATTTT
TRBD2	-	TRBV28	TRBJ2-3	14	CASTMGLAPYTQYF	TGTGCCAGCACCATGGGACTAGCGCCTTATACGCAGTATTTT
-	-	TRBV28	TRBJ2-7	12	CASSLLPPLQYF	TGTGCCAGCAGTTTACTACCCCCCTTACAGTACTTC
-	few	TRBV4-3	TRBJ2-1	15	CASSQDPGYYNEQFF	TGCGCCAGCAGCCAAGATCCGGGATACTACAATGAGCAGTTCTTC
-	few	TRBV4-1	TRBJ2-7	16	CASSQDPRRIAYEQYF	TGCGCCAGCAGCCAAGACCCCCGCCGGATAGCCTACGAGCAGTACTTC
TRBD2	-	TRBV5-1	TRBJ2-7	14	CASSQGLANYEQYF	TGCGCCAGCAGCCAAGGACTAGCGAACTACGAGCAGTACTTC
TRBD1	few	TRBV4-1	TRBJ2-5	14	CASSHRQGGETQYF	TGCGCCAGCAGCCATCGACAGGGCGGGGAGACCCAGTACTTC
-	many	TRBV5-1	TRBJ2-1	13	CASSLGPTNEQFF	TGCGCCAGCAGCTTGGGACCAACCAATGAGCAGTTCTTC
-	few	TRBV6-1	TRBJ1-1	14	CASRLQGWNTEAFF	TGTGCCAGCAGGTTACAGGGCTGGAATACTGAAGCTTTCTTT
-	few	TRBV20-1	TRBJ2-5	13	CSAYGQLEETQYF	TGCAGTGCGTACGGACAGCTAGAAGAGACCCAGTACTTC
TRBD2	-	TRBV6-5	TRBJ2-2	15	CATQLAGGLAGELFF	TGTGCCACCCAACTCGCGGGGGGGCTGGCCGGGGAGCTGTTTTTT
-	few	TRBV6-1	TRBJ2-3	17	CASSEVPVVDSEDTQYF	TGTGCCAGCAGTGAAGTACCAGTGGTGGACAGCGAAGATACGCAGTATTTT
-	few	TRBV12-3/TRBV12-4	TRBJ1-2	12	CASTGGGGGYTF	TGTGCCAGCACCGGTGGGGGCGGTGGCTACACCTTC
TRBD1	many	TRBV5-8	TRBJ1-1	16	CASSLGYRGRYTEAFF	TGTGCCAGCAGCTTGGGCTACAGGGGGAGGTACACTGAAGCTTTCTTT
-	-	TRBV21-1	TRBJ2-5	13	CASPPAVQETQYF	TGTGCCAGCCCCCCGGCAGTCCAAGAGACCCAGTACTTC
TRBD1	-	TRBV11-2	TRBJ1-2	15	CASSSQGEPTYGYTF	TGTGCCAGCAGCTCTCAGGGGGAACCAACCTATGGCTACACCTTC
-	few	TRBV20-1	TRBJ1-1	14	CSARALQGNTEAFF	TGCAGTGCTAGGGCACTTCAGGGGAACACTGAAGCTTTCTTT
-	few	TRBV3-1	TRBJ1-1	14	CASSPSQMNTEAFF	TGTGCCAGCAGCCCTAGTCAGATGAACACTGAAGCTTTCTTT
-	few	TRBV6-2/TRBV6-3	TRBJ2-1	16	CASSYFTGPGVDEQFF	TGTGCCAGCAGTTACTTCACAGGCCCCGGTGTCGATGAGCAGTTCTTC
TRBD1	-	TRBV11-2	TRBJ2-1	12	CASSLRTGQQFF	TGTGCCAGCAGCTTAAGGACAGGGCAGCAGTTCTTC
TRBD2	-	TRBV27	TRBJ2-7	14	CASSSTSGTYEQYF	TGTGCCAGCAGTTCGACTAGCGGGACGTACGAGCAGTACTTC
-	many	TRBV7-9	TRBJ2-2	14	CASSLVGFGGELFF	TGTGCCAGCAGCTTGGTGGGGTTTGGCGGGGAGCTGTTTTTT
-	few	TRBV7-9	TRBJ2-5	15	CASSLVDSGEETQYF	TGTGCCAGCAGCTTAGTTGATTCGGGGGAAGAGACCCAGTACTTC